Listed here are 28 T cell receptor beta chains from one sample, sequenced in a study of T cell repertoires in cytomegalovirus infection. Their target antigens are unknown. TCRdb fed the reads into MiXCR, producing one record per CDR3 protein. The sample holds a few hundred thousand distinct CDR3 sequences, roughly 25% seen once. The specimen comprised cultured PBMCs, sampled from culture after CMV antigen stimulation. The receptors derive from a human donor in good health (CMV status not recorded). Some clones in this sample may be carry-over from other donors' samples.

This clonotype was counted a few times. The chain is built from TRBV29-1 and TRBJ2-2; 15 bases agree with TRBD2. J lost 6 bases, V lost 7 bases, and 12 bases had no gene match. Looked up from germline, CDR1 is SQVTM and CDR2 is ANQGSEA. CDR3 length: 17 residues. The chain's CDR3 is CSAGGLAGGHPPGELFF. CDR3 DNA sequence: TGCAGCGCGGGAGGACTAGCGGGAGGGCATCCTCCCGGGGAGCTGTTTTTT.

The chain is built from TRBV12-3 or TRBV12-4 and TRBJ2-1; D remains unclear. Trimming took 1 base from V and 10 from J, leaving 5 bases between them. CDR3 length: 11 amino acids. The CDR3 DNA reads TGTGCCAGCAGTTTAGTCATAGAGCAGTTCTTC. Translated, it gives CASSLVIEQFF.

This clonotype was seen more than once but under ten times. The rearrangement links TRBV29-1 to TRBJ1-4; no reliable D call. Trimming left V 4 bases short and J 8 bases short, with 17 bases between. The CDR3 has 14 amino acids. Germline CDR1 is SQVTM and CDR2 is ANQGSEA. CDR3 sequence reads: CSVGPGNAQEKLFF. The CDR3 nucleotides read TGCAGCGTTGGACCCGGAAACGCCCAAGAAAAACTGTTTTTT.

This clonotype was found a few times. The chain recombines TRBV6-5 with TRBJ2-7; 7 bases are a match to TRBD2. J was trimmed by 5 bases and V by 4 bases; bases with no gene match: 8. This CDR3 is built from 14 residues. Germline loops: CDR1 MNHEY, CDR2 SVGAGI. The CDR3 loop reads CASSSSGRVNEQYF. DNA for the CDR3: TGTGCCAGCAGTTCTAGCGGAAGAGTAAACGAGCAGTACTTC.

This clonotype was observed a handful of times. The J gene is TRBJ1-2, the V gene TRBV19, with D unclear. The CDR3 consists of 14 residues. Germline CDR1 LNHDA, CDR2 SQIVND (reference sequence). V was shortened by 3 bases and J by 2 bases, with 10 bases between the two germline ends. CDR3 protein: CASSILAGNYGYTF. In DNA form, the CDR3 reads TGTGCCAGTAGTATCCTGGCGGGGAACTATGGCTACACCTTC.

This sequence joins TRBV7-6 and TRBJ2-3; 7 nucleotides agree with TRBD2. Per germline, CDR1 SGHVS and CDR2 FNYEAQ. CDR3 size: 16 residues. The V and J ends lost 5 bases and 3 bases, in that order; junction bases with no gene match: 11. The CDR3 protein is CASSPRIKAGTDTQYF. The CDR3 coding sequence is TGTGCCAGCAGCCCGCGGATCAAAGCGGGGACAGATACGCAGTATTTT. Full variable domain (rest looked up from reference TRBV7-6 and TRBJ2-3): GAGVSQSPRYKVTKRGQDVALRCDPISGHVSLYWYRQALGQGPEFLTYFNYEAQQDKSGLPNDRFSAERPEGSISTLTIQRTEQRDSAMYRCASSPRIKAGTDTQYFGPGTRLTVL.

CDR3 bases: TGTGCCAGTATGGGCGGGAAATGGGACAATGAGCAGTTCTTC. Amino acids: CASMGGKWDNEQFF. V usage is TRBV19 and J usage is TRBJ2-1; D perhaps matches TRBD2 (6 bases). V lost 7 bases and J lost 5, with 15 bases in between. The length of the CDR3 is 14 residues. CDR1 is LNHDA, CDR2 SQIVND, per germline (reference sequence).

This clonotype appeared a few times. This rearrangement joins TRBV28 to TRBJ1-1; 9 bases are a match to TRBD1. The CDR3 totals 15 residues. Germline V CDR1 and CDR2: MDHEN, SYDVKM. The V gene end was trimmed by 6 bases and the J gene end by 8 bases; junction bases not matched to a gene: 13. CDR3 sequence: CASSPGDRAVLEAFF. The CDR3 DNA reads TGTGCCAGCAGCCCAGGGGACAGGGCGGTTCTAGAAGCTTTCTTT.

This clonotype was counted a single time. The V and J genes are TRBV11-2 and TRBJ2-5; D tentatively fits TRBD1 or TRBD2 (7 bases each). Germline assignment: CDR1 SGHAT and CDR2 FQNNGV. V lost 7 bases, J lost 5 bases, and 17 bases lay in between. The CDR3 spans 14 residues. CDR3 sequence: CASNPGGAGETQYF. DNA for the CDR3: TGTGCCAGCAACCCAGGGGGGGCGGGGGAGACCCAGTACTTC.

The CDR3 sequence: CASSQQEVSTEAFF. CDR3 in DNA: TGTGCCAGCAGTCAACAGGAGGTCAGCACTGAAGCTTTCTTT. This chain joins TRBV6-6 and TRBJ1-1; possible D gene TRBD1, 5 bases. V was pared by 5 bases and J by 4 bases, with 14 bases between. The CDR3 has 14 amino acids. Per the germline V gene, CDR1 is MNHNY and CDR2 is SVGAGI (reference sequence).

The V gene is TRBV20-1, the J gene TRBJ2-3, with 7 bases identical to TRBD2. The CDR3 extends over 16 amino acids. CDR1 DFQATT and CDR2 SNEGSKA come from the germline V gene (reference sequence). V lost 6 bases and J lost 2; bases outside the gene matches: 14. The DNA for the CDR3 is TGCAGTGCCCCGCCGGAATCGGGAGGAGTCACAGATACGCAGTATTTT. This gives the protein CSAPPESGGVTDTQYF.

This chain joins TRBV19 and TRBJ2-7; D call uncertain. Trimming stripped 0 bases from V and 3 bases from J, with 12 bases between. The CDR3 length is 15 residues. The germline V gene encodes CDR1 LNHDA and CDR2 SQIVND (reference sequence). This CDR3 reads CASSIDHKVGYEQYF. CDR3 bases: TGTGCCAGTAGTATAGATCATAAAGTCGGCTACGAGCAGTACTTC.

V is TRBV6-1 and J is TRBJ2-1; tentatively, D is TRBD2 (6 bases). Deletions cut 5 bases from V and 1 base from J, with 21 bases between. Germline V gene data show CDR1 as MNHNS and CDR2 as SASEGT. The CDR3 runs 18 residues. CDR3 protein: CASSFGMSVAASYNEQFF. Written as DNA, the CDR3 is TGTGCCAGCAGTTTCGGCATGTCTGTAGCGGCTTCCTACAATGAGCAGTTCTTC.

The gene calls are TRBV15 and TRBJ2-3; D gene ambiguous. Trimming took 5 bases from V and 0 from J, leaving 21 bases between them. The CDR3 runs 18 residues. Germline CDR1 LNHNV, CDR2 YYDKDF (reference sequence). Written as DNA, the CDR3 is TGTGCCACCAGCCAAGCAGCTAGAACTGTTTATAGCACAGATACGCAGTATTTT. It is translated as CATSQAARTVYSTDTQYF.

The DNA of the CDR3 is TGTGCCAGCAGTTACATCGTAGGTGGCCTGTATTTT. It translates to CASSYIVGGLYF. J is TRBJ2-3 and V is TRBV6-2 or TRBV6-3; D not certain. The CDR3 length is 12 residues. Germline values: CDR1 MNHEY, CDR2 SVGEGT. V was shortened by 2 bases and J by 14 bases, with 14 bases between the two germline ends.

The chain couples TRBV6-6 to TRBJ2-1; TRBD2 aligns across 8 bases. The CDR3 has 20 residues. V trimming: 8 bases; J trimming: 0 bases; junction bases outside the gene matches: 21. The germline gives CDR1 MNHNY, CDR2 SVGAGI (reference sequence). For the CDR3, the DNA is TGTGCCAGCCGGTACCTTTCTAGCGGGCCCGACACCAGCTCCTACAATGAGCAGTTCTTC. It yields the protein CASRYLSSGPDTSSYNEQFF.

CDR3 in amino acids: CASSFLAGERITGELFF. CDR3 coding DNA: TGTGCCAGCAGCTTTCTAGCGGGAGAGCGAATCACCGGGGAGCTGTTTTTT. This chain uses TRBV5-5 with TRBJ2-2; 10 nucleotides align to TRBD2. J gave up 4 bases and V 2 bases, and 8 bases lay outside the gene matches. This CDR3 has 17 residues. The germline gives CDR1 SGHKS, CDR2 YYEKEE (reference sequence).

The chain couples TRBV28 to TRBJ2-5; 10 nucleotides align to TRBD1. CDR3 size: 13 residues. Trimming cost V 8 bases and J 3 bases; bases outside gene matches: 3. Germline CDR1 and CDR2: MDHEN and SYDVKM. CDR3: CASRDRGKETQYF. As DNA, the CDR3 is TGTGCCAGCCGGGACAGGGGCAAAGAGACCCAGTACTTC.

This clonotype showed up just a few times. The chain has TRBV10-3 and TRBJ2-1, with TRBD2 identical over 9 bases. From germline, CDR1 is ENHRY and CDR2 SYGVKD. The CDR3 loop spans 15 amino acids. The trim removed 9 bases at V and 7 bases at J, leaving 13 bases unmatched. The CDR3: CAISSRGRAGNEQFF. The DNA for the CDR3 is TGTGCCATAAGCTCACGCGGGAGGGCCGGAAATGAGCAGTTCTTC.

The genes are TRBV6-2 or TRBV6-3 and TRBJ2-2; unclear D gene. This CDR3 is 12 amino acids long. V lost 7 bases and J 7 bases, leaving 10 bases between the germline ends. Germline loops: CDR1 MNHEY, CDR2 SVGEGT. The CDR3 DNA reads TGTGCCAGCATTACGGCCGACGGGGAGCTGTTTTTT. Amino acid sequence: CASITADGELFF.

Remarks on this clonotype: One end of the junction does not line up with germline, which may come from a read error. The CDR3 spells CSVRGTGGHEQYF. As DNA, the CDR3 is TGCAGTGTTAGAGGGACAGGGGGCCACGAGCAGTACTTC. The chain combines TRBV20-1 with TRBJ2-7; 12 nucleotides align to TRBD1. This CDR3 has 13 residues. Germline CDR1 and CDR2: DFQATT and SNEGSKA (reference sequence).

This clonotype was counted between two and nine times. The rearrangement links TRBV19 to TRBJ2-1, with D possibly TRBD2 on 5 matching bases. Deletions cut 4 bases from V and 7 bases from J, with 11 bases between. From germline, CDR1 is LNHDA and CDR2 SQIVND (reference sequence). The CDR3 loop spans 13 amino acids. The CDR3 protein is CASSTSSRNEQFF. The CDR3 bases are TGTGCCAGTAGTACGTCTAGCAGGAATGAGCAGTTCTTC.

The chain has TRBV3-1 and TRBJ1-1; possible D gene TRBD1, 6 bases. Germline V gives CDR1 LGHDT, CDR2 YNNKEL (reference sequence). Trimming cost V 0 bases and J 5 bases, with 13 bases left between them. This CDR3 contains 15 residues. Here the CDR3 DNA reads TGTGCCAGCAGCCAAGATCCAGGGGCGAGGACTGAAGCTTTCTTT. This encodes CASSQDPGARTEAFF.

Note on this clonotype: A much larger clone differs from this one at a single base, so this may be a read error. The CDR3 DNA reads TGTTCCAGCAGGGAGGGACAGAACTATGGCTACACCTTC. Its translation: CSSREGQNYGYTF. The chain employs TRBV12-3 or TRBV12-4 and TRBJ1-2, with 7 nucleotides matching TRBD1. The CDR3 has 13 amino acids.

This clonotype was recorded a few times. The rearrangement links TRBV12-3 or TRBV12-4 to TRBJ2-3, with 11 bases aligning to TRBD1. The CDR3 length is 15 residues. Trimming at V came to 6 bases and at J to 3 bases, leaving 5 bases not matched to a gene. The CDR3 nucleotides are TGTGCCAGCAGGCAGGACAGGGGGCGAACAGATACGCAGTATTTT. Its protein is CASRQDRGRTDTQYF.

This clonotype has more than one count but fewer than ten. This rearrangement joins TRBV6-1 to TRBJ1-1; D may be TRBD1 (5 bases). Per germline, CDR1 MNHNS and CDR2 SASEGT. This CDR3 region has 14 residues. V lost 5 bases to trimming and J lost 6 bases, with 16 bases between them. CDR3 residues: CASSPRDLRAEAFF. The CDR3 region has the DNA TGTGCCAGCAGTCCCCGAGACCTCAGGGCTGAAGCTTTCTTT.

This clonotype has ten or more counts. This chain links TRBV7-2 with TRBJ1-5, with 9 positions matching TRBD1. Germline V CDR1 and CDR2: SGHTA, FQGNSA. The ends lost 5 bases at V and 6 bases at J; junction bases unmatched: 5. This CDR3 region has 14 residues. This CDR3 is CASSLQGAGQPQHF. In nucleotides, the CDR3 is TGTGCCAGCAGCCTACAGGGGGCCGGTCAGCCCCAGCATTTT.

This clonotype was seen more than once but under ten times. V usage is TRBV28 and J usage is TRBJ2-7; possible D gene TRBD2, 5 bases. Germline loops: CDR1 MDHEN, CDR2 SYDVKM. The CDR3 runs 12 residues. The germline V and J ends were trimmed by 8 bases and 2 bases, with 10 bases remaining between them. Here the CDR3 DNA reads TGTGCCAGCGGCAGCGGAACCTACGAGCAGTACTTC. It specifies CASGSGTYEQYF. The whole variable domain, remainder taken from reference TRBV28 and TRBJ2-7, is DVKVTQSSRYLVKRTGEKVFLECVQDMDHENMFWYRQDPGLGLRLIYFSYDVKMKEKGDIPEGYSVSREKKERFSLILESASTNQTSMYLCASGSGTYEQYFGPGTRLTVT.